Listed below are T cell receptor beta chains from one sample, sequenced in a study of cytomegalovirus exposure and HLA in healthy donors. Repertoires were generated with immunoSEQ multiplex PCR, while TCRdb's copy carries only in-frame clones and drops some. The table lists 95,000 to 130,000 clones, less than 80% of them singletons. The sample comprised PBMCs. These receptors all stem from a woman in her thirties or forties in good health and CMV-seropositive. The CDR3 runs from the conserved cysteine through the conserved F or W. A D gene is named only where the DNA matches it firmly. Size is omitted from some rows. Given values are once, few, many or a class for expanded clones.

CDR3 length	clone size	V gene	D gene	J gene	CDR3 DNA	CDR3 protein
12	NA	TRBV2	NA	TRBJ2-3	TGTGCCAGCAGTGAAATCGGAGATACGCAGTATTTT	CASSEIGDTQYF
15	NA	TRBV9	NA	TRBJ2-1	TGTGCCAGCAGCGTAGAACCGGGCTCCTACAATGAGCAGTTCTTC	CASSVEPGSYNEQFF
13	NA	TRBV4-1	NA	TRBJ2-7	TGCGCCAGCAGCCATCAAACTGCCTACGAGCAGTACTTC	CASSHQTAYEQYF
13	once	TRBV29-1	NA	TRBJ2-2	TGCAGCGTTCTCGCGGGGACCACCGGGGAGCTGTTTTTT	CSVLAGTTGELFF
13	NA	TRBV29-1	NA	TRBJ2-1	TGCAGCGTTGAAGCGGGAGCATACAATGAGCAGTTCTTC	CSVEAGAYNEQFF
14	NA	TRBV27	NA	TRBJ2-7	TGTGCCAGCAGTGCCCGGCACTCGGGCTACGAGCAGTACTTC	CASSARHSGYEQYF
15	NA	TRBV4-1	TRBD2	TRBJ2-7	TGCGCCAGCAGCCAATTTGGCGGGAGCCCCTACGAGCAGTACTTC	CASSQFGGSPYEQYF
14	NA	TRBV6-5	NA	TRBJ1-1	TGTGCCAGCACTGCGGGGCAGAAGAACACTGAAGCTTTCTTT	CASTAGQKNTEAFF
15	NA	TRBV28	NA	TRBJ1-2	TGTGCCAGCAGTTTATCTTCCCACAGGTTTTCTGGCTACACCTTC	CASSLSSHRFSGYTF
14	few	TRBV18	TRBD1	TRBJ2-7	TGTGCCAGCTCACCATACGACAGGGTTGCCGAGCAGTACTTC	CASSPYDRVAEQYF
16	NA	TRBV6-6	NA	TRBJ2-7	TGTGCCAGCAGCGCCAGTTCAAATACCCCGCGGGGAGGAAAGTACTTC	CASSASSNTPRGGKYF
16	NA	TRBV7-3	TRBD2	TRBJ2-1	TGTGCCAGCAGCTCCCTGACTAGCGGGAGGGCCAATGAGCAGTTCTTC	CASSSLTSGRANEQFF
15	NA	TRBV6-5	TRBD2	TRBJ2-7	TGTGCCAGCAGTTCGGGGACTAGCGGGATGGACGAGCAGTACTTC	CASSSGTSGMDEQYF
16	NA	TRBV5-6	NA	TRBJ2-1	TGTGCCAGCAGCTTGGAACAGCTTTTCTCCTACAATGAGCAGTTCTTC	CASSLEQLFSYNEQFF
13	NA	TRBV7-9	NA	TRBJ1-2	TGTGCCAGCAGCCCCGGAGATAACTATGGCTACACCTTC	CASSPGDNYGYTF
14	NA	TRBV2	NA	TRBJ2-3	TGTGCCAGCAGTACTAGGGGGGGAAAGGATACGCAGTATTTT	CASSTRGGKDTQYF
12	NA	TRBV7-9	NA	TRBJ2-7	TGTGCCAGCAGCTTTTTAGGGAGCGAGCAGTACTTC	CASSFLGSEQYF
13	NA	TRBV27	NA	TRBJ1-1	TGTGCCAGCGGAGTTTCTTGGAACACTGAAGCTTTCTTT	CASGVSWNTEAFF
14	NA	TRBV7-2	NA	TRBJ2-7	TGTGCCAGCAGCTTTGGTCCACCGGGTGACGAGCAGTACTTC	CASSFGPPGDEQYF
15	NA	TRBV7-3	NA	TRBJ2-2	TGTGCCAGCAGCTTAGAGATAGAGGGCACCGGGGAGCTGTTTTTT	CASSLEIEGTGELFF
15	NA	TRBV4-3	TRBD2	TRBJ2-7	TGCGCCAGCAGCCAAGAGTCTAGCGGAACCTACGAGCAGTACTTC	CASSQESSGTYEQYF
12	NA	TRBV28	NA	TRBJ1-1	TGTGCCAGCAGCCTACTGACAGGCGAAGCTTTCTTT	CASSLLTGEAFF
15	NA	TRBV19	NA	TRBJ1-5	TGTGCCAGTAGTATCGATCCGGGAGTCAATCAGCCCCAGCATTTT	CASSIDPGVNQPQHF
16	NA	TRBV7-8	TRBD1	TRBJ1-2	TGTGCCAGCAGCTTAGGTCCCGACGCAGGGGGCTATGGCTACACCTTC	CASSLGPDAGGYGYTF
13	few	TRBV6-1	TRBD2	TRBJ2-7	TGTGCCACCGGACTAGCGGGAGACTACGAGCAGTACTTC	CATGLAGDYEQYF
20	few	TRBV23-1	NA	TRBJ1-2	TGCGCCAGCAGTCAATATAGATCCCCCTCCGGCCGGGGGATAAACTATGGCTACACCTTC	CASSQYRSPSGRGINYGYTF
15	few	TRBV15	NA	TRBJ1-5	TGTGCCACCAGCCCAGGGAATCGGGGGAATCAGCCCCAGCATTTT	CATSPGNRGNQPQHF
14	once	TRBV5-1	NA	TRBJ2-5	TGCGCCAGCAGCTGGGGACTTACCCAAGAGACCCAGTACTTC	CASSWGLTQETQYF
15	few	TRBV19	NA	TRBJ1-2	TGTGCCAGTAGCTACCGGGGGGAGTCAGCTAATGGCTACACCTTC	CASSYRGESANGYTF
13	NA	TRBV5-1	NA	TRBJ1-1	TGCGCCAGCAGCTTTGGGAAGGGGTCTGAAGCTTTCTTT	CASSFGKGSEAFF
15	NA	TRBV6-5	NA	TRBJ1-3	TGTGCCAGCAGTCCGGGGGGTATTTCTGGAAACACCATATATTTT	CASSPGGISGNTIYF
13	NA	TRBV6-5	NA	TRBJ2-7	TGTGCCAGCAGGCGCCCCGTCTCCTACGAGCAGTACTTC	CASRRPVSYEQYF